The clone carrying this T cell receptor (beta chain) has a count of ten or more. The antigen is undetermined. Using genomic DNA as the template, TCR beta VDJ and CDR3 profiling was carried out. TCRdb passed the reads through MiXCR, listing each CDR3 protein once. The sample consists of around 190,000 distinct CDR3 sequences, roughly half of them appearing once. This sample was included in a study of CD8+CD57+ T cells in acquired aplastic anemia. The overall study: Sorted CD4+ and CD8+ cells yielded DNA averaging approximately 3.4 ug. CD4+ cells from healthy donors averaged roughly 11 million reads. Overall study results and limits: CD8+ Simpson's diversity did not differ significantly between patients and controls. About 28 sequences, all CD8+ CDR3, were shared between patients and controls.

The germline V gene has CDR1 SNHLY and CDR2 FYNNEI. Trimming cost V 5 bases and J 4 bases; bases outside gene matches: 7. The CDR3 is 15 residues long. Material for sequencing was sorted CD4+, CD8+, or CD8+CD57+ T cells (not recorded which) from PBMCs. This clonotype originated in a human donor in good health, serving as a control. J is TRBJ1-1 and V is TRBV2; 10 bases agree with TRBD1. The CDR3 reads CASSRQGASSTEAFF. CDR3 in DNA: TGTGCCAGCAGTCGACAGGGGGCGTCAAGCACTGAAGCTTTCTTT.